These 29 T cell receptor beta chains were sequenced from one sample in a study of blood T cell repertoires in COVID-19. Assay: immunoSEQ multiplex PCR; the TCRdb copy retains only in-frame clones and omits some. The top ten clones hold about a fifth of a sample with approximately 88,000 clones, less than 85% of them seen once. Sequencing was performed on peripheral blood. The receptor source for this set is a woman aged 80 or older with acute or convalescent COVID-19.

The DNA for the CDR3 is TGTGCCACCAGTAAAGGGACAGGGGGCGGAACCAATCAGCCCCAGCATTTT. It codes for CATSKGTGGGTNQPQHF. This rearrangement joins TRBV15 to TRBJ1-5, with TRBD1 matching 12 bases. V was pared by 6 bases and J by 3 bases, with 9 bases of the junction left unmatched. The CDR3 is made up of 17 amino acids. Germline loops: CDR1 LNHNV, CDR2 YYDKDF (reference sequence).

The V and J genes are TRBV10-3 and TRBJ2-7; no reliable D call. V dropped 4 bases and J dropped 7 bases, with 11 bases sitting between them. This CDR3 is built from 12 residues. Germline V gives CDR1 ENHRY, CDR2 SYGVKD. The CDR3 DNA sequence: TGTGCCATCAGTGGAACTGGGCCGGAGCAGTACTTC. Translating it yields CAISGTGPEQYF.

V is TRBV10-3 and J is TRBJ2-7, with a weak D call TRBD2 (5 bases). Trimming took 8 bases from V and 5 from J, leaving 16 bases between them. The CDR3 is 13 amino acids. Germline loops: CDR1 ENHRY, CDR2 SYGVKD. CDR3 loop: CAIRTGIGNEQYF. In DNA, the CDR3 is TGTGCCATCCGGACGGGAATAGGCAACGAGCAGTACTTC.

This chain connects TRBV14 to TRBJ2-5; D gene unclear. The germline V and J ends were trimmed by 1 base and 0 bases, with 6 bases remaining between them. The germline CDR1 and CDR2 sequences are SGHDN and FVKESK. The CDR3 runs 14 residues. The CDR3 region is CASSQGANQETQYF. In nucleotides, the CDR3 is TGTGCCAGCAGCCAAGGGGCCAACCAAGAGACCCAGTACTTC.

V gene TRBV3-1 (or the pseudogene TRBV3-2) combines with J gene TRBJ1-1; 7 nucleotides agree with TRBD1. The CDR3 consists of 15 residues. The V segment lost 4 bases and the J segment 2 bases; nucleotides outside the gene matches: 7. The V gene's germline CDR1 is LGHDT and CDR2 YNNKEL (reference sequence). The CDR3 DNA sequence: TGTGCCAGCAGCCCTGGACACAGGGGCAACACTGAAGCTTTCTTT. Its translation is CASSPGHRGNTEAFF.

CDR3 DNA: TGTGCCAGCAGTGAAGTCCTAGCGGGAGGGGGACGCGGTGAGCAGTTCTTC. Translating gives CASSEVLAGGGRGEQFF. The chain has TRBV6-1 and TRBJ2-1; 12 nucleotides match TRBD2. This CDR3 contains 17 residues. Trimming at V came to 1 base and at J to 9 bases, leaving 10 bases not matched to a gene. The germline V gene encodes CDR1 MNHNS and CDR2 SASEGT.

DNA for the CDR3: TGTGCCAGCAGCTTGGACACCAATCAGCCCCAGCATTTT. Its translation is CASSLDTNQPQHF. The genes are TRBV5-5 and TRBJ1-5; D unresolved. Germline V gene data show CDR1 as SGHKS and CDR2 as YYEKEE (reference sequence). V lost 0 bases, J lost 3 bases, and 4 bases lay in between. The CDR3 length is 13 residues.

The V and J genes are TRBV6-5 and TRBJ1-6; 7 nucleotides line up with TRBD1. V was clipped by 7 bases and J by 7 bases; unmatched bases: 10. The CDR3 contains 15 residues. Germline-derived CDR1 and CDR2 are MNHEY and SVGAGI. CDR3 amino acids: CASNLNRDRNSPLHF. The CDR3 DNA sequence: TGTGCCAGCAACCTTAACCGGGACAGAAATTCACCCCTCCACTTT.

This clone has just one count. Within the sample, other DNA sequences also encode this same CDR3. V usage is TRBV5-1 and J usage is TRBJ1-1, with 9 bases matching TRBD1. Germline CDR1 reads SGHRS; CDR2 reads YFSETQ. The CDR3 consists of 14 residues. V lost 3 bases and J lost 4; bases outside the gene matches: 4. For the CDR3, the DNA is TGCGCCAGCAGCTCACAGGGGGCGGGCACTGAAGCTTTCTTT. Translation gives CASSSQGAGTEAFF.

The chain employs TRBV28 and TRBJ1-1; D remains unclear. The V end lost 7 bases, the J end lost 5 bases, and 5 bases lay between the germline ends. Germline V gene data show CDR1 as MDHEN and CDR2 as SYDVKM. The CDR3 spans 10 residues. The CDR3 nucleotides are TGTGCCAGCAAAGCGACTGAAGCTTTCTTT. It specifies CASKATEAFF.

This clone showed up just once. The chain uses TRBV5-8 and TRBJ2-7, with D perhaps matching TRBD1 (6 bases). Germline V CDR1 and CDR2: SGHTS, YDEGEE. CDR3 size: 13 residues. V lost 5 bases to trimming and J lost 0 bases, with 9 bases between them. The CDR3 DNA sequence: TGTGCCAGCAGACGGACAGACTCCTACGAGCAGTACTTC. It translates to CASRRTDSYEQYF.

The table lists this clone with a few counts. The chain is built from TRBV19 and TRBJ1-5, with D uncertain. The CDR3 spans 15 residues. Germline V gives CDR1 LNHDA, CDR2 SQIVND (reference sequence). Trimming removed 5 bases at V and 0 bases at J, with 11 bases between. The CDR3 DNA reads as TGTGCCAGTAGTGCCCTAAGTTATAGCAATCAGCCCCAGCATTTT. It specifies CASSALSYSNQPQHF.

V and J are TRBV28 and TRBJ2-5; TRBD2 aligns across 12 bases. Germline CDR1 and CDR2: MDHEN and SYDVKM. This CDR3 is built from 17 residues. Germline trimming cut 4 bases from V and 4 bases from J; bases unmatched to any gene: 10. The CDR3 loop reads CASSSVASGGAGETQYF. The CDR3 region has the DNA TGTGCCAGCAGTTCTGTGGCTAGCGGGGGGGCCGGAGAGACCCAGTACTTC.

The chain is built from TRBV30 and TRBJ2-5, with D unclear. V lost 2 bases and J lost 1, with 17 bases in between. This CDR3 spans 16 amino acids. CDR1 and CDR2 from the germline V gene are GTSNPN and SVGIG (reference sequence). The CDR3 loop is CAWSLPTHALQETQYF. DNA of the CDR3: TGTGCCTGGAGTCTTCCGACACATGCCCTCCAAGAGACCCAGTACTTC.

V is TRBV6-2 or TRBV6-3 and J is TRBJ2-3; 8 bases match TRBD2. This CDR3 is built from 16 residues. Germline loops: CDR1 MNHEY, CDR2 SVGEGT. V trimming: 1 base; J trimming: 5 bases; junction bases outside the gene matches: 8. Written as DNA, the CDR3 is TGTGCCAGCAGTTACTGGGCCGGGAGGGCCGGAGATACGCAGTATTTT. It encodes CASSYWAGRAGDTQYF.

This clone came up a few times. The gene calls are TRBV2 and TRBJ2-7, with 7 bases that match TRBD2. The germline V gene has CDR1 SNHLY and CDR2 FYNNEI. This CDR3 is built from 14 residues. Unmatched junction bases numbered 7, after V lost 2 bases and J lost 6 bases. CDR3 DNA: TGTGCCAGCAGTGAACAGGGAGGGGACGTCGAGCAGTACTTC. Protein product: CASSEQGGDVEQYF.

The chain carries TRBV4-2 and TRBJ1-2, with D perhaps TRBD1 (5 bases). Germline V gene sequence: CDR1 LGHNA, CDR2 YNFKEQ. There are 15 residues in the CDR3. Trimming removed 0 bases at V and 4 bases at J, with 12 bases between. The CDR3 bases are TGTGCCAGCAGCCAAGATAGGGGCTCCCGCTATGGCTACACCTTC. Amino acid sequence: CASSQDRGSRYGYTF.

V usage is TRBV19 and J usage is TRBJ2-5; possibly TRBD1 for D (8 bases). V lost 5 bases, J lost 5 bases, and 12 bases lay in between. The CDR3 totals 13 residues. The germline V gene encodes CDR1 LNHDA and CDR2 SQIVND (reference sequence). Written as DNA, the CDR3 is TGTGCCAGTAGTCCACAGGGGGGGGAGACCCAGTACTTC. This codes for CASSPQGGETQYF.

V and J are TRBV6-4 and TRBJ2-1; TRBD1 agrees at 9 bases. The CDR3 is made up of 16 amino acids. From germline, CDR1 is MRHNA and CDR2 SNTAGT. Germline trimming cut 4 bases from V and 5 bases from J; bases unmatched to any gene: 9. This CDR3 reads CASSGNPGQGNNEQFF. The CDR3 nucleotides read TGTGCCAGCAGTGGGAACCCGGGACAGGGAAACAATGAGCAGTTCTTC.

CDR3 DNA: TGCGCCAGCAGCTTGGGGACAGGGCGCTATGGCTACACCTTC. It translates to CASSLGTGRYGYTF. The chain couples TRBV5-1 to TRBJ1-2; 8 bases match TRBD1. V gave up 0 bases and J gave up 4 bases; unmatched junction bases: 2. The CDR3 is 14 amino acids. The germline gives CDR1 SGHRS, CDR2 YFSETQ.

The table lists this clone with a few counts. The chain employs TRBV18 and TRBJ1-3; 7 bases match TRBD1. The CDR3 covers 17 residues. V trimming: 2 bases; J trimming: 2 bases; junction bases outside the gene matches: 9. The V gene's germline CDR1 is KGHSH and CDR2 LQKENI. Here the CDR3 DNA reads TGTGCCAGCTCACCAACAGGGGCAATTACGGCTGGAAACACCATATATTTT. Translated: CASSPTGAITAGNTIYF.

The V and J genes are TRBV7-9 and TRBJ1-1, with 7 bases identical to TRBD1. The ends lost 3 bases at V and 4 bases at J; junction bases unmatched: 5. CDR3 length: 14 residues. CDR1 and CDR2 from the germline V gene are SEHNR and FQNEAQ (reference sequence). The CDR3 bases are TGTGCCAGCAGCTTGCAGGGACAGTCCACTGAAGCTTTCTTT. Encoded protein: CASSLQGQSTEAFF.

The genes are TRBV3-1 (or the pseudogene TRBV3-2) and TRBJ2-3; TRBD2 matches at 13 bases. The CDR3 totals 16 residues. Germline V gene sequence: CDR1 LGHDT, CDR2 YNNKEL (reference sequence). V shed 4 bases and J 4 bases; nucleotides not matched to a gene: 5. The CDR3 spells CASSPTSGGASDTQYF. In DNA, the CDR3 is TGTGCCAGCAGCCCCACTAGCGGGGGGGCGTCAGATACGCAGTATTTT.

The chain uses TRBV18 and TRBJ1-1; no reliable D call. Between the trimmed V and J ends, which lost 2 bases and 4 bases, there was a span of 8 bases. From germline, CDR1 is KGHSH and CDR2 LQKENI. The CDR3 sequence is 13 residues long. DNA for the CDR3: TGTGCCAGCTCACCAGACTCTGCCACTGAAGCTTTCTTT. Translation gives CASSPDSATEAFF.

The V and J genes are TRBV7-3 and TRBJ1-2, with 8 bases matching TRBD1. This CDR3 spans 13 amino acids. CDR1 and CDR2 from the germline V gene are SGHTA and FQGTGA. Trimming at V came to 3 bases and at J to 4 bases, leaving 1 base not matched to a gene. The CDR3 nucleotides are TGTGCCAGCAGCTTCGGGACAGGCTATGGCTACACCTTC. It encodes CASSFGTGYGYTF.

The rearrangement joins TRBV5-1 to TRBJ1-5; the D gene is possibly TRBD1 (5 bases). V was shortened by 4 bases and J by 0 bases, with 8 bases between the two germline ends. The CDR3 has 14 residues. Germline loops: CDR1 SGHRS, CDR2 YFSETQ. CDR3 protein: CASSLDISNQPQHF. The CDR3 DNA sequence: TGCGCCAGCAGCCTGGACATTAGCAATCAGCCCCAGCATTTT.

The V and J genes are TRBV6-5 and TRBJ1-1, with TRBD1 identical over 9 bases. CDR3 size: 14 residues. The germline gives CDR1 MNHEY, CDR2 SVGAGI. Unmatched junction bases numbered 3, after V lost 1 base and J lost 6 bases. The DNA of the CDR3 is TGTGCCAGCAGTTACTTACAGGGGGCCGCTGAAGCTTTCTTT. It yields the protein CASSYLQGAAEAFF.

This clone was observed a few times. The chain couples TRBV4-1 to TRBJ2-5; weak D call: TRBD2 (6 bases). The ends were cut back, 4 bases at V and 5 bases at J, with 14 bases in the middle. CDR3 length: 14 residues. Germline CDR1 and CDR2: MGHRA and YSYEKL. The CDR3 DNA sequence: TGCGCCAGCAGCCCAGCGACTAGAAGGGAGACCCAGTACTTC. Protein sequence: CASSPATRRETQYF.

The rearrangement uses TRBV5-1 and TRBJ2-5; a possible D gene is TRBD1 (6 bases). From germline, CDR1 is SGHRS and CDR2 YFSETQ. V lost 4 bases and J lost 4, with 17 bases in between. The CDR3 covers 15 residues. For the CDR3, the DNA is TGCGCCAGCAGCCGAGGAGGTAACAGGGTAGAGACCCAGTACTTC. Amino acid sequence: CASSRGGNRVETQYF.